This T cell receptor (beta chain) was obtained from a study of blood T cell repertoires in COVID-19. At the level of the study: Acute-phase and convalescent COVID-19 samples originated in the United States, Italy and Spain.

Profiled with immunoSEQ multiplex PCR; TCRdb holds only in-frame clones, not every one. The profile shows around 150,000 clones, approximately 83% of them singletons. V shed 5 bases and J shed 4 bases, with 15 bases lying between them. This CDR3 is 15 amino acids long. From germline, CDR1 is LNHDA and CDR2 SQIVND (reference sequence). The TCR sequence derives from a man between 65 and 85 years old with acute or convalescent COVID-19. The specimen sequenced was peripheral blood. The rearrangement uses TRBV19 and TRBJ2-1, with D perhaps TRBD2 (6 bases). The CDR3 protein is CASSALAADYNEQFF. The CDR3, as DNA: TGTGCCAGTAGTGCGTTAGCGGCAGATTACAATGAGCAGTTCTTC.